These 25 T cell receptor beta chains share one sample of origin, sequenced in a study of blood T cell repertoires in COVID-19. Clones were read by immunoSEQ multiplex PCR, and TCRdb kept only the in-frame ones, dropping some. This sample has just under 45,000 clones, with around nine tenths found just once. The material sequenced was peripheral blood. The receptors here all came from a woman in her 40s with acute or convalescent COVID-19.

This chain uses TRBV28 with TRBJ1-1, with 10 bases that match TRBD1. This CDR3 is built from 14 residues. In germline, CDR1 is MDHEN, CDR2 SYDVKM. V lost 7 bases to trimming and J lost 5 bases; unmatched junction nucleotides: 7. The CDR3, as DNA: TGTGCCAGCACTAGGGACAGGGGAGGGACTGAAGCTTTCTTT. As protein: CASTRDRGGTEAFF.

This rearrangement joins TRBV5-1 to TRBJ2-2; no definite D call. Trimming shortened V by 4 bases and J by 4 bases, and 11 bases separated the two germline ends. This CDR3 spans 14 amino acids. Looked up from germline, CDR1 is SGHRS and CDR2 is YFSETQ. The CDR3 region has the DNA TGCGCCAGCAGCCCCCTAGGTGGCACCGGGGAGCTGTTTTTT. Its protein is CASSPLGGTGELFF.

This clone occurred once. The genes are TRBV5-1 and TRBJ2-5; 11 positions agree with TRBD2. Germline CDR1 SGHRS, CDR2 YFSETQ. J was trimmed by 5 bases and V by 5 bases; bases with no gene match: 5. The CDR3 is 14 amino acids. CDR3 loop: CASSISGGEETQYF. In DNA form, the CDR3 reads TGCGCCAGCAGTATTAGCGGGGGGGAGGAGACCCAGTACTTC.

As concerns this clone: At one boundary the junction diverges from the germline segment, which might be a read error. The chain employs TRBV28 and TRBJ1-4, with a possible D match to TRBD1 (5 bases). The CDR3 consists of 11 residues. The germline gives CDR1 MDHEN, CDR2 SYDVKM. The CDR3 reads CASSQGEKLFF. Written as DNA, the CDR3 is TGTGCCAGCAGCCAAGGGGAAAAACTATTTTTT.

The J gene is TRBJ1-2, the V gene TRBV19, with 7 bases identical to TRBD1. V was pared by 6 bases and J by 4 bases, with 8 bases of the junction left unmatched. Germline lookup yields CDR1 LNHDA and CDR2 SQIVND (reference sequence). The CDR3 consists of 14 residues. CDR3 coding DNA: TGTGCCAGTAGGCCGGGCAGGGGGTCCTATGGCTACACCTTC. Translating it yields CASRPGRGSYGYTF. Full variable domain (missing parts from reference TRBV19 and TRBJ1-2): DGGITQSPKYLFRKEGQNVTLSCEQNLNHDAMYWYRQDPGQGLRLIYYSQIVNDFQKGDIAEGYSVSREKKESFPLTVTSAQKNPTAFYLCASRPGRGSYGYTFGSGTRLTVV.

This rearrangement joins TRBV4-1 to TRBJ2-2; 8 nucleotides line up with TRBD1. J lost 5 bases, V lost 2 bases, and 1 base had no gene match. The CDR3 has 14 residues. Germline V lookup: CDR1 MGHRA, CDR2 YSYEKL. The CDR3 coding sequence is TGCGCCAGCAGCCAACAGGGGGCGACCGGGGAGCTGTTTTTT. Translation gives CASSQQGATGELFF.

The CDR3 DNA is TGTGCCAGCAGCCCCGGTTGGGGGGACGAGCAGTACTTC. Its protein is CASSPGWGDEQYF. This sequence joins TRBV7-8 and TRBJ2-7; D perhaps matches TRBD2 (6 bases). V lost 5 bases to trimming and J lost 5 bases, with 13 bases between them. The CDR3 has 13 amino acids. The germline gives CDR1 SGHVS, CDR2 FQNEAQ.

The CDR3 reads CASIRQATNTEAFF. The DNA for the CDR3 is TGTGCCAGCATAAGACAGGCGACAAACACTGAAGCTTTCTTT. The J gene is TRBJ1-1, the V gene TRBV6-5, with a possible D match to TRBD1 (6 bases). The CDR3 runs 14 residues. Trimming removed 7 bases at V and 2 bases at J, with 14 bases between. Per the germline V gene, CDR1 is MNHEY and CDR2 is SVGAGI.

The chain combines TRBV6-5 with TRBJ1-1, with D possibly TRBD1 on 6 matching bases. From germline, CDR1 is MNHEY and CDR2 SVGAGI. Trimming cost V 6 bases and J 5 bases, with 16 bases left between them. The CDR3 runs to 14 residues. The CDR3 DNA is TGTGCCAGCAGACAGGGTATTGGGTATACTGAAGCTTTCTTT. It specifies CASRQGIGYTEAFF.

This chain joins TRBV6-5 and TRBJ1-2; D is ambiguous. Germline V gene sequence: CDR1 MNHEY, CDR2 SVGAGI. There are 14 residues in the CDR3. V shed 2 bases and J shed 5 bases, with 12 bases lying between them. The CDR3 region is CASSYGPSLYGYTF. The CDR3 nucleotides read TGTGCCAGCAGTTACGGGCCTTCTCTATATGGCTACACCTTC.

The V and J genes are TRBV27 and TRBJ2-3; 8 positions agree with TRBD1. This CDR3 is 18 amino acids long. Germline trimming cut 6 bases from V and 2 bases from J; bases unmatched to any gene: 16. Germline values: CDR1 MNHEY, CDR2 SMNVEV (reference sequence). CDR3 loop: CASSLGQGYHPITDTQYF. The DNA for the CDR3 is TGTGCCAGCAGCCTAGGACAGGGTTACCATCCGATCACAGATACGCAGTATTTT.

This clone was seen a single time. The chain links TRBV7-2 to TRBJ2-7; D is possibly TRBD1 (6 bases). Germline values: CDR1 SGHTA, CDR2 FQGNSA. Trimming cost V 4 bases and J 1 base, with 11 bases left between them. This CDR3 has 14 residues. The CDR3 DNA reads TGTGCCAGCAGCTCTATGACAGGTTCCTACGAGCAGTACTTC. The encoded protein is CASSSMTGSYEQYF. The full variable domain, completed using reference TRBV7-2 and TRBJ2-7, is GAGVSQSPSNKVTEKGKDVELRCDPISGHTALYWYRQSLGQGLEFLIYFQGNSAPDKSGLPSDRFSAERTGGSVSTLTIQRTQQEDSAVYLCASSSMTGSYEQYFGPGTRLTVT.

The J gene is TRBJ1-5, the V gene TRBV18, with 9 bases aligning to TRBD1. V trimming: 2 bases; J trimming: 3 bases; junction bases outside the gene matches: 2. The CDR3 runs 15 residues. Germline V CDR1 and CDR2: KGHSH, LQKENI. The CDR3 is CASSPGTGLNQPQHF. The CDR3 DNA follows: TGTGCCAGCTCACCAGGGACAGGGCTCAATCAGCCCCAGCATTTT.

V and J are TRBV11-2 and TRBJ2-7, with 7 bases fitting TRBD1. Germline V gene sequence: CDR1 SGHAT, CDR2 FQNNGV. The CDR3 contains 14 residues. V shed 5 bases and J 3 bases; nucleotides not matched to a gene: 7. The CDR3 sequence is CASSPARDSYEQYF. The CDR3 bases are TGTGCCAGCAGCCCAGCCCGGGACAGCTACGAGCAGTACTTC.

This sequence joins TRBV6-5 and TRBJ1-4, with 8 nucleotides matching TRBD1. The V segment lost 2 bases and the J segment 3 bases; nucleotides outside the gene matches: 2. The CDR3 has 15 amino acids. CDR1 and CDR2 (germline): MNHEY, SVGAGI. The CDR3 DNA follows: TGTGCCAGCAGTTACCGGGGACAGGCTAATGAAAAACTGTTTTTT. This sequence encodes CASSYRGQANEKLFF.

The V and J genes are TRBV7-6 and TRBJ1-3; D gene uncertain. The CDR3 consists of 14 residues. The V end was cut by 5 bases, the J end by 2 bases, with 10 bases between. The germline CDR1 and CDR2 sequences are SGHVS and FNYEAQ. The CDR3 loop reads CASSITVTGNTIYF. CDR3 DNA sequence: TGTGCCAGCAGCATAACAGTTACTGGAAACACCATATATTTT.

In this sample, this clone turned up once. The genes are TRBV19 and TRBJ2-4, with a tentative D call TRBD1 (5 bases). There are 17 residues in the CDR3. The germline V gene has CDR1 LNHDA and CDR2 SQIVND (reference sequence). V was clipped by 0 bases and J by 5 bases, with 17 bases between them. This chain's CDR3 is CASSIDHGRGAENIQYF. In DNA, the CDR3 is TGTGCCAGTAGTATAGATCACGGAAGGGGCGCAGAAAACATTCAGTACTTC.

The chain is built from TRBV6-6 and TRBJ2-3, with 7 bases identical to TRBD2. Trimming at V came to 2 bases and at J to 3 bases, leaving 8 bases not matched to a gene. Looked up from germline, CDR1 is MNHNY and CDR2 is SVGAGI (reference sequence). There are 16 residues in the CDR3. This CDR3 is CASSYPKAGTTDTQYF. DNA of the CDR3: TGTGCCAGCAGTTACCCTAAAGCGGGGACGACAGATACGCAGTATTTT.

The genes are TRBV7-2 and TRBJ2-5; TRBD2 matches at 9 bases. The CDR3 covers 14 residues. V gave up 6 bases and J gave up 4 bases; unmatched junction bases: 6. Germline V gene lookup returns CDR1 SGHTA and CDR2 FQGNSA. In DNA, the CDR3 is TGTGCCAGCAGGAACAGCGGGGGGTCAGAGACCCAGTACTTC. It specifies CASRNSGGSETQYF.

The rearrangement uses TRBV2 and TRBJ1-3; D gene uncertain. This CDR3 comprises 13 residues. V gave up 4 bases and J gave up 4 bases, with 8 bases separating them. Per the germline V gene, CDR1 is SNHLY and CDR2 is FYNNEI. The CDR3 protein is CASSGTGGNTIYF. As DNA, the CDR3 is TGTGCCAGCAGTGGGACGGGAGGAAACACCATATATTTT.

V and J are TRBV19 and TRBJ2-3, with 8 bases fitting TRBD1. V was pared by 4 bases and J by 4 bases, with 10 bases of the junction left unmatched. The germline V gene encodes CDR1 LNHDA and CDR2 SQIVND (reference sequence). The CDR3 runs to 16 residues. The CDR3 DNA sequence: TGTGCCAGTAGTAAGCGCCTACAGGGGGATTCAGATACGCAGTATTTT. Amino acid sequence: CASSKRLQGDSDTQYF.

This rearrangement joins TRBV10-3 to TRBJ2-6; D possibly corresponds to TRBD2 (7 bases). Germline loops: CDR1 ENHRY, CDR2 SYGVKD. The CDR3 length is 16 residues. Trimming pared 8 bases from V and 0 bases from J, leaving 14 bases between. The CDR3 here is CAIGGGATSGANVLTF. Written as DNA, the CDR3 is TGTGCCATCGGAGGGGGGGCGACCTCTGGGGCCAACGTCCTGACTTTC.

The V call is TRBV30, the J call TRBJ1-2; D unresolved. CDR1 and CDR2 from the germline V gene are GTSNPN and SVGIG (reference sequence). The germline V and J ends were trimmed by 4 bases and 8 bases, with 17 bases remaining between them. The CDR3 spans 13 residues. CDR3 DNA: TGTGCCTGGACGTCTCGGGCGGGGTTCGGCTACACCTTC. Encoded protein: CAWTSRAGFGYTF.

The chain employs TRBV27 and TRBJ2-1; D perhaps matches TRBD2 (6 bases). The CDR3 loop spans 15 amino acids. The germline V gene has CDR1 MNHEY and CDR2 SMNVEV (reference sequence). Deletions cut 1 base from V and 7 bases from J, with 14 bases between. This chain's CDR3 is CASSLFGGYPNEQFF. CDR3 in DNA: TGTGCCAGCAGTTTATTCGGGGGTTACCCTAATGAGCAGTTCTTC.

The rearrangement joins TRBV28 to TRBJ1-5; D ambiguous. With 8 bases removed from V and 6 bases from J, the gap between germline ends came to 20 bases. This CDR3 has 15 amino acids. Germline-derived CDR1 and CDR2 are MDHEN and SYDVKM. The DNA for the CDR3 is TGTGCCAGCGATGAGCGGAGTCGAGTTGGTCAGCCCCAGCATTTT. This gives the protein CASDERSRVGQPQHF.